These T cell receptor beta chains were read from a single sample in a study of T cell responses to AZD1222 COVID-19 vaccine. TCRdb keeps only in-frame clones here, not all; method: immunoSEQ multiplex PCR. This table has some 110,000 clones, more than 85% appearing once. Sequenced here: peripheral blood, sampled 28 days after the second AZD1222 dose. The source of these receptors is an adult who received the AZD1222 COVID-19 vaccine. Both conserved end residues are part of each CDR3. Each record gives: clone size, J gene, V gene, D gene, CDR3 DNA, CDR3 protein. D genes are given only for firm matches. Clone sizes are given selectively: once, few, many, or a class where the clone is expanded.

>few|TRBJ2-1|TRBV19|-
TGTGCCAGTAGTATAGGTGGACACAATGAGCAGTTCTTC
CASSIGGHNEQFF
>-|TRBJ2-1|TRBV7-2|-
TGTGCCAGCAGCTTAGCGTGGACAGTCTCCTACAATGAGCAGTTCTTC
CASSLAWTVSYNEQFF
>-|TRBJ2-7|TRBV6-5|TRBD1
TGTGCCAGCAGTTACTCGACAGGGTCCAAAACCTACGAGCAGTACTTC
CASSYSTGSKTYEQYF
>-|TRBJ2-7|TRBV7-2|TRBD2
TGTGCCAGCAGCCAAATGGGGACTAGCGGACCCTACGAGCAGTACTTC
CASSQMGTSGPYEQYF
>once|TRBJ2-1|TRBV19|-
TGTGCCAGTAGTTCAAGTGGTGGGGGTTACAATGAGCAGTTCTTC
CASSSSGGGYNEQFF
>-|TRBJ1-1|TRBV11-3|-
TGTGCCAGCAGGCCGGGGGGGCGTAACACTGAAGCTTTCTTT
CASRPGGRNTEAFF
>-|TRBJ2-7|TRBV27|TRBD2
TGTGCCAGCAGTCCATCTAGCGGGTCCGCCTACGAGCAGTACTTC
CASSPSSGSAYEQYF
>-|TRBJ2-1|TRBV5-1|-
TGCGCCAGCAGCCCCCGGGACTCAAATTACAATGAGCAGTTCTTC
CASSPRDSNYNEQFF
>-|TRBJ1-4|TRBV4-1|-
TGCGCCAGCAGCCTTGGCCTAACTGCAACTAATGAAAAACTGTTTTTT
CASSLGLTATNEKLFF
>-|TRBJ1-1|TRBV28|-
TGTGCCAGCAGTTCCGGCGACACCTTGAACACTGAAGCTTTCTTT
CASSSGDTLNTEAFF
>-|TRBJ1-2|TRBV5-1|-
TGCGCCAGCAGCTTTGGACAGCCAGACTATGGCTACACCTTC
CASSFGQPDYGYTF
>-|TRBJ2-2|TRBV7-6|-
TGTGCCAGCAGCTTAGTGGCAAGGGCGGACACCGGGGAGCTGTTTTTT
CASSLVARADTGELFF